The clone carrying this TCR beta chain was observed a single time. The CDR3 covers 14 residues. V shed 6 bases and J 4 bases; nucleotides not matched to a gene: 6. Germline V gene sequence: CDR1 ENHRY, CDR2 SYGVKD. These data are taken from a study of T cell changes during pregnancy in multiple sclerosis. The data were produced by immunoSEQ multiplex PCR, yet TCRdb's version contains in-frame clones alone and is incomplete. Of around 34,000 clones detected, approximately 90% appear once; the ten largest clones hold under 15%. This clonotype originated in a female donor with multiple sclerosis, enrolled in a pregnancy study. The input for sequencing was CD8+ T cells from peripheral blood mononuclear cells, taken in the first trimester of pregnancy. The rearrangement joins TRBV10-3 to TRBJ2-5, with 9 bases fitting TRBD1. CDR3 nucleotides: TGTGCCATCAGACAGGGGGCTGGGAGAGAGACCCAGTACTTC. The encoded protein is CAIRQGAGRETQYF.